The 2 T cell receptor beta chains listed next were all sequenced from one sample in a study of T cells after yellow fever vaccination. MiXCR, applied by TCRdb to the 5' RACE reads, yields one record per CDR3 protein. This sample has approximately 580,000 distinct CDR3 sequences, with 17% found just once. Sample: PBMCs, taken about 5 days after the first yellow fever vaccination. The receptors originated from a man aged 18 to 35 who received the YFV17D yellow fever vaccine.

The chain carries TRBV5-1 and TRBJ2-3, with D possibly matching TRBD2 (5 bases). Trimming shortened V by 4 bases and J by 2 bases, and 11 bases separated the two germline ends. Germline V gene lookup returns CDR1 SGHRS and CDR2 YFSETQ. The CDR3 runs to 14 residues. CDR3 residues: CASSPGIYTDTQYF. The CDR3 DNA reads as TGCGCCAGCAGCCCGGGAATCTACACAGATACGCAGTATTTT.

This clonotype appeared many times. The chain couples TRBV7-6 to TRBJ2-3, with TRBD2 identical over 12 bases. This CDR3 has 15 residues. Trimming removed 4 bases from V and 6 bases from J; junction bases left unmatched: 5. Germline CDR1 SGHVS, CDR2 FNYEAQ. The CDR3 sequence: CASSSLAGGLDTQYF. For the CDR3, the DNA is TGTGCCAGCAGCTCGCTAGCGGGGGGGCTGGATACGCAGTATTTT.